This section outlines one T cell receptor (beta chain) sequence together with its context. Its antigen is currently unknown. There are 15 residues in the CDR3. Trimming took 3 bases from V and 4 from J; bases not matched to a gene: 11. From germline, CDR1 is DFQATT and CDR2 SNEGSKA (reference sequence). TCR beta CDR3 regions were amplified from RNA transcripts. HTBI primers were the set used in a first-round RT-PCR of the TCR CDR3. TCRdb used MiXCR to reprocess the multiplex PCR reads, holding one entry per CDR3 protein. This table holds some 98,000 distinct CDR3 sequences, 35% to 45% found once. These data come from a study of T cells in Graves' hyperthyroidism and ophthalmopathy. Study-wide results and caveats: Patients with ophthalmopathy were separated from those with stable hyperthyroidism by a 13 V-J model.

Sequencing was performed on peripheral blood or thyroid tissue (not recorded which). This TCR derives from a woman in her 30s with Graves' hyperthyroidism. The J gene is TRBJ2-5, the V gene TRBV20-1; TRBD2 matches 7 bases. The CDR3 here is CSARPGTNDPETQYF. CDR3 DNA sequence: TGCAGTGCTAGGCCCGGGACTAACGACCCAGAGACCCAGTACTTC.